The 25 T cell receptor beta chains listed next were all sequenced from one sample in a study of blood T cell repertoires in COVID-19. Sequenced by immunoSEQ multiplex PCR; TCRdb stores in-frame clones only, minus some. The table lists hundreds of thousands of clones, around four fifths of them singletons. The sequencing sample was made of peripheral blood. The receptors originated from a woman between 50 and 59 years old with active or convalescent COVID-19.

The V call is TRBV12-3 or TRBV12-4, the J call TRBJ1-1; 7 bases agree with TRBD1. V lost 6 bases, J lost 5 bases, and 6 bases stayed unmatched. There are 13 residues in the CDR3. CDR3 DNA: TGTGCCAGCAGGGCAGGGGGGATTACTGAAGCTTTCTTT. Translation gives CASRAGGITEAFF.

The sample holds a few counts of this clone. The CDR3 reads CASSPRTAAQETQYF. CDR3 coding DNA: TGTGCCAGTAGTCCTAGGACAGCCGCCCAGGAGACCCAGTACTTC. The rearrangement uses TRBV19 and TRBJ2-5; D is perhaps TRBD1 (6 bases). V was cut by 5 bases and J by 5 bases, with 18 bases left in between. CDR3 length equals 15 residues. Germline-derived CDR1 and CDR2 are LNHDA and SQIVND (reference sequence).

This clone has just one count. The V gene is TRBV5-5, the J gene TRBJ1-5, with D possibly being TRBD1 (5 bases). Germline CDR1 SGHKS, CDR2 YYEKEE (reference sequence). V lost 2 bases and J 2 bases, leaving 8 bases between the germline ends. The CDR3 runs 14 residues. The CDR3 sequence is CASSFIGGNQPQHF. The CDR3 DNA reads as TGTGCCAGCAGCTTCATAGGGGGCAATCAGCCCCAGCATTTT.

CDR3 protein: CASRRQINEKLFF. For the CDR3, the DNA is TGTGCCAGCAGGCGACAGATTAATGAAAAACTGTTTTTT. The J gene is TRBJ1-4, the V gene TRBV14; possibly TRBD1 for D (5 bases). V dropped 6 bases and J dropped 4 bases, with 9 bases sitting between them. This CDR3 comprises 13 residues. The germline CDR1 and CDR2 sequences are SGHDN and FVKESK.

This chain joins TRBV6-7 and TRBJ1-6; TRBD1 is a possible D gene (5 bases). TRBV6-7 is an ORF for which the function is uncertain. The CDR3 length is 16 residues. V was pared by 6 bases and J by 0 bases, with 12 bases between. CDR3 sequence reads: CASSPTGSSYNSPLHF. CDR3 in DNA: TGTGCCAGCAGCCCCACAGGCAGCTCCTATAATTCACCCCTCCACTTT.

This CDR3 is CAIKGAEELFF. The CDR3 nucleotides are TGTGCCATCAAGGGAGCCGAGGAGCTGTTTTTT. V gene TRBV10-3 combines with J gene TRBJ2-2; the D gene is possibly TRBD2 (5 bases). V dropped 7 bases and J dropped 10 bases, with 10 bases sitting between them. Germline-derived CDR1 and CDR2 are ENHRY and SYGVKD. This CDR3 has 11 residues.

The chain carries TRBV5-1 and TRBJ2-3; maybe TRBD1 (6 bases). CDR3 length: 15 residues. V lost 1 base to trimming and J lost 9 bases, with 18 bases between them. Germline V gene sequence: CDR1 SGHRS, CDR2 YFSETQ. As DNA, the CDR3 is TGCGCCAGCAGCTTGCGGCAGGGGCCCCAGTCGACGCAGTATTTT. Protein: CASSLRQGPQSTQYF. Filled out from reference TRBV5-1 and TRBJ2-3, the complete variable domain reads KAGVTQTPRYLIKTRGQQVTLSCSPISGHRSVSWYQQTPGQGLQFLFEYFSETQRNKGNFPGRFSGRQFSNSRSEMNVSTLELGDSALYLCASSLRQGPQSTQYFGPGTRLTVL.

To note about this clone: The junction departs from germline at one end; a sequencing error may be responsible. The chain is built from TRBV20-1 and TRBJ2-7; 9 nucleotides match TRBD2. Germline V gene data show CDR1 as DFQATT and CDR2 as SNEGSKA (reference sequence). The CDR3 length is 11 residues. The CDR3 DNA follows: TGCAGTGCTAGAGAGCTAGCGGGATGGAACTTC. Translated, it gives CSARELAGWNF.

J is TRBJ2-7 and V is TRBV20-1; D gene ambiguous. The CDR3 covers 10 residues. Germline V gives CDR1 DFQATT, CDR2 SNEGSKA (reference sequence). Trimming left V 6 bases short and J 6 bases short, with 9 bases between. In DNA form, the CDR3 reads TGCAGTGCCGGTCCCGGCGAGCAGTACTTC. Residues: CSAGPGEQYF.

The chain joins TRBV11-2 to TRBJ2-1; the match to TRBD2 covers 8 bases. V lost 1 base, J lost 6 bases, and 2 bases stayed unmatched. Germline V gene data show CDR1 as SGHAT and CDR2 as FQNNGV. The CDR3 sequence is 14 residues long. The CDR3 region has the DNA TGTGCCAGCAGCTTAGCCGGACTAGCCAATGAGCAGTTCTTC. Its protein is CASSLAGLANEQFF.

The rearrangement links TRBV14 to TRBJ1-1, with a possible D match to TRBD1 (6 bases). The CDR3 runs 18 residues. V lost 3 bases and J lost 0, with 20 bases in between. Per the germline V gene, CDR1 is SGHDN and CDR2 is FVKESK. CDR3 nucleotide sequence: TGTGCCAGCAGCCAGGTATGGAACAGGGTTCGGATGAACACTGAAGCTTTCTTT. This codes for CASSQVWNRVRMNTEAFF.

The CDR3: CASSLGSGSPLHF. CDR3 in DNA: TGTGCCAGCAGCTTGGGAAGCGGGTCACCCCTCCACTTT. The V call is TRBV11-3, the J call TRBJ1-6, with unresolved D. Germline CDR1 is SGHNT and CDR2 is YENEEA. V was cut by 3 bases and J by 10 bases, with 10 bases left in between. The CDR3 is 13 amino acids.

The V and J genes are TRBV7-8 and TRBJ2-7; the D gene is possibly TRBD1 (6 bases). The CDR3 is made up of 16 amino acids. Deletions cut 2 bases from V and 4 bases from J, with 18 bases between. CDR1 and CDR2 from the germline V gene are SGHVS and FQNEAQ. For the CDR3, the DNA is TGTGCCAGCAGCTTAAGTTCCCCCTCACAGGGATACGAGCAGTACTTC. Encoded protein: CASSLSSPSQGYEQYF.

The rearrangement joins TRBV7-2 to TRBJ1-3; D might be TRBD1 (5 bases). V shed 5 bases and J shed 3 bases, with 17 bases lying between them. CDR1 SGHTA and CDR2 FQGNSA come from the germline V gene. The CDR3 is 16 amino acids. The CDR3 sequence: CASSRLGEDFGNTIYF. The DNA for the CDR3 is TGTGCCAGCAGCCGTCTAGGGGAAGACTTTGGAAACACCATATATTTT.

This chain joins TRBV18 and TRBJ2-1; 8 nucleotides match TRBD2. V gave up 3 bases and J gave up 5 bases; unmatched junction bases: 18. The CDR3 is 19 amino acids. The V gene's germline CDR1 is KGHSH and CDR2 LQKENI. The CDR3 spells CASSPRSVAGLGSHNEQFF. The CDR3 coding sequence is TGTGCCAGCTCACCTAGGTCGGTAGCGGGACTCGGTTCACACAATGAGCAGTTCTTC.

This chain links TRBV27 with TRBJ2-1; 7 bases line up with TRBD2. Per the germline V gene, CDR1 is MNHEY and CDR2 is SMNVEV (reference sequence). The CDR3 runs to 17 residues. With 6 bases clipped from V and 8 bases from J, the junction kept 19 bases outside the gene matches. CDR3 nucleotide sequence: TGTGCCAGCAGCCGTCTGCCGGGTCCGGGGGAGGGACATGAGCAGTTCTTC. Protein product: CASSRLPGPGEGHEQFF.

This chain uses TRBV7-9 with TRBJ1-1; 12 positions match TRBD1. The J segment lost 8 bases and the V segment lost 1 base, leaving 11 bases of the junction unmatched. This CDR3 has 17 amino acids. The germline V gene has CDR1 SEHNR and CDR2 FQNEAQ (reference sequence). The CDR3 here is CASSLGGQGALYPEAFF. The CDR3 nucleotides read TGTGCCAGCAGCTTAGGGGGACAGGGGGCGCTGTATCCGGAAGCTTTCTTT.

This chain uses TRBV3-1 (or the pseudogene TRBV3-2) with TRBJ2-6; D uncertain. In germline, CDR1 is LGHDT, CDR2 YNNKEL (reference sequence). Trimming left V 4 bases short and J 1 base short, with 11 bases between. The CDR3 is 16 residues long. The CDR3 nucleotides are TGTGCCAGCAGCCCGGGTTTTGCATCTGGGGCCAACGTCCTGACTTTC. This gives the protein CASSPGFASGANVLTF.

CDR3 in amino acids: CASSLMVWSGEDTQYF. The CDR3 DNA reads TGCGCCAGCAGCTTGATGGTGTGGTCGGGGGAAGATACGCAGTATTTT. This chain uses TRBV5-1 with TRBJ2-3, with a tentative D call TRBD2 (6 bases). Germline V gene lookup returns CDR1 SGHRS and CDR2 YFSETQ. The germline V and J ends were trimmed by 1 base and 5 bases, with 17 bases remaining between them. This CDR3 is built from 16 residues.

The chain links TRBV28 to TRBJ2-2, with D perhaps TRBD2 (5 bases). From germline, CDR1 is MDHEN and CDR2 SYDVKM. The CDR3 extends over 15 amino acids. V was trimmed by 2 bases and J by 6 bases, leaving 13 bases between them. In DNA form, the CDR3 reads TGTGCCAGCAGTTTACAAACGGGATTCGCCGGGGAGCTGTTTTTT. The encoded protein is CASSLQTGFAGELFF. Variable domain in full (rest from reference TRBV28 and TRBJ2-2): DVKVTQSSRYLVKRTGEKVFLECVQDMDHENMFWYRQDPGLGLRLIYFSYDVKMKEKGDIPEGYSVSREKKERFSLILESASTNQTSMYLCASSLQTGFAGELFFGEGSRLTVL.

This chain links TRBV2 with TRBJ2-7; TRBD2 might be the D (6 bases). This CDR3 spans 13 amino acids. CDR1 and CDR2 (germline): SNHLY, FYNNEI. Trimming took off 6 bases at V and 7 bases at J, with 16 bases between the two ends. Here the CDR3 DNA reads TGTGCCAGCAGCGGGGGATTGAAGAGGGAGCAGTACTTC. Protein: CASSGGLKREQYF.

The genes are TRBV11-3 and TRBJ2-1, with 7 nucleotides matching TRBD2. Unmatched junction bases numbered 8, after V lost 1 base and J lost 8 bases. Germline CDR1 reads SGHNT; CDR2 reads YENEEA. The CDR3 covers 15 residues. The CDR3 DNA follows: TGTGCCAGCAGCTTAGCGGGAGGCCCCCGGGATGAGCAGTTCTTC. Protein: CASSLAGGPRDEQFF.

J is TRBJ2-7 and V is TRBV5-1; 11 bases are shared with TRBD2. Germline V gene data show CDR1 as SGHRS and CDR2 as YFSETQ. The CDR3 has 15 amino acids. V trimming: 4 bases; J trimming: 4 bases; junction bases outside the gene matches: 7. The CDR3, as DNA: TGCGCCAGCAGCCTGACTAGCGGGGCGATGTACGAGCAGTACTTC. Its translation: CASSLTSGAMYEQYF.

V gene TRBV11-3 combines with J gene TRBJ1-5; a possible D gene is TRBD1 (5 bases). Germline V gene sequence: CDR1 SGHNT, CDR2 YENEEA. CDR3 length equals 17 residues. V was pared by 2 bases and J by 4 bases, with 18 bases between. CDR3 nucleotides: TGTGCCAGCAGCTTAAGGTCGAAGGGGCCAAGAAATCAGCCCCAGCATTTT. Translating gives CASSLRSKGPRNQPQHF.

The CDR3 sequence is CASSLESSGDGYEQYF. For the CDR3, the DNA is TGCGCCAGCAGCTTGGAGTCGTCAGGGGATGGATACGAGCAGTACTTC. The J gene is TRBJ2-7, the V gene TRBV5-1; D might be TRBD1 (6 bases). The CDR3 is 16 amino acids. CDR1 SGHRS and CDR2 YFSETQ come from the germline V gene. V was cut by 0 bases and J by 4 bases, with 17 bases left in between.